Listed here are 13 T cell receptor beta chains from one sample, sequenced in a study of T cell responses to AZD1222 COVID-19 vaccine. The data were produced by immunoSEQ multiplex PCR, yet TCRdb's version contains in-frame clones alone and is incomplete. Of 50,000 to 75,000 clones listed, roughly 70% were seen once; the top ten hold over 11%. The sequencing used peripheral blood, collected on day 0 of AZD1222 vaccination. The receptors originated from an adult in good health.

The CDR3, as DNA: TGTGCCAGCAGCTTAGGGGGGGCGCGGAATTCACCCCTCCACTTT. Protein product: CASSLGGARNSPLHF. J is TRBJ1-6 and V is TRBV7-8, with TRBD1 as a possible D gene (6 bases). This CDR3 has 15 residues. Germline lookup yields CDR1 SGHVS and CDR2 FQNEAQ. Between the trimmed V and J ends, which lost 1 base and 7 bases, there was a span of 11 bases.

The chain uses TRBV6-2 or TRBV6-3 and TRBJ2-3, with 7 bases matching TRBD2. This CDR3 is 12 amino acids long. Germline V gene lookup returns CDR1 MNHEY and CDR2 SVGEGT. V shed 7 bases and J 5 bases; nucleotides not matched to a gene: 3. As DNA, the CDR3 is TGTGCCAGCACCCCGGGAGGAGATACGCAGTATTTT. Protein: CASTPGGDTQYF.

This clone has a single count. The CDR3 DNA sequence: TGTGCCAGCAGCTTAGGGACAGGGCTAAGGGGTGAGCAGTTCTTC. It is translated as CASSLGTGLRGEQFF. The chain is built from TRBV7-2 and TRBJ2-1; 8 positions agree with TRBD1. This CDR3 has 15 amino acids. The V gene end was trimmed by 1 base and the J gene end by 9 bases; junction bases not matched to a gene: 8. CDR1 is SGHTA, CDR2 FQGNSA, per germline.

This chain uses TRBV28 with TRBJ2-1; tentative D call: TRBD1 (5 bases). CDR1 is MDHEN and CDR2 is SYDVKM in the germline V gene. Trimming shortened V by 5 bases and J by 16 bases, and 21 bases separated the two germline ends. The CDR3 covers 13 residues. This CDR3 is CASSTTTTALRFF. CDR3 nucleotides: TGTGCCAGCAGTACAACCACGACAGCGCTGCGATTCTTC.

The chain has TRBV9 and TRBJ2-2, with TRBD1 matching 7 bases. Germline V CDR1 and CDR2: SGDLS, YYNGEE. V gave up 4 bases and J gave up 1 base; unmatched junction bases: 7. The CDR3 totals 16 residues. The CDR3 sequence: CASSSGDSLNTGELFF. The CDR3 nucleotides are TGTGCCAGCAGCTCCGGGGACAGTTTGAACACCGGGGAGCTGTTTTTT. Drawing the rest from reference TRBV9 and TRBJ2-2, the complete variable domain is DSGVTQTPKHLITATGQRVTLRCSPRSGDLSVYWYQQSLDQGLQFLIQYYNGEERAKGNILERFSAQQFPDLHSELNLSSLELGDSALYFCASSSGDSLNTGELFFGEGSRLTVL.

This clone has a single count. The chain recombines TRBV5-6 with TRBJ2-7; the D gene is possibly TRBD2 (5 bases). In germline, CDR1 is SGHDT, CDR2 YYEEEE. Trimming cost V 4 bases and J 2 bases, with 19 bases left between them. The CDR3 runs to 16 residues. For the CDR3, the DNA is TGTGCCAGCAGCCCGGGTCGGTTCTCGAGGGCCTACGAGCAGTACTTC. Its protein product is CASSPGRFSRAYEQYF.

The chain has TRBV6-5 and TRBJ1-5; no reliable D call. Trimming took 0 bases from V and 0 from J, leaving 9 bases between them. Looked up from germline, CDR1 is MNHEY and CDR2 is SVGAGI. The CDR3 extends over 16 amino acids. The chain's CDR3 is CASSYSGQYSNQPQHF. CDR3 nucleotide sequence: TGTGCCAGCAGTTACTCCGGCCAATATAGCAATCAGCCCCAGCATTTT.

The chain uses TRBV7-9 and TRBJ2-1; possible D gene TRBD1, 6 bases. From germline, CDR1 is SEHNR and CDR2 FQNEAQ (reference sequence). This CDR3 spans 14 amino acids. Trimming took off 2 bases at V and 8 bases at J, with 13 bases between the two ends. This chain's CDR3 is CASSLRGTRHEQFF. In nucleotides, the CDR3 is TGTGCCAGCAGCTTAAGGGGGACGCGTCATGAGCAGTTCTTC.

This sequence joins TRBV2 and TRBJ2-2, with TRBD2 matching over 9 bases. CDR1 and CDR2 from the germline V gene are SNHLY and FYNNEI. Trimming removed 7 bases from V and 7 bases from J; junction bases left unmatched: 7. The CDR3 is made up of 14 amino acids. CDR3 DNA: TGTGCCAGCAAGGCTAGCGGGGTTATCGGGGAGCTGTTTTTT. Translation gives CASKASGVIGELFF. The complete variable domain, with remaining parts taken from reference TRBV2 and TRBJ2-2, reads EPEVTQTPSHQVTQMGQEVILRCVPISNHLYFYWYRQILGQKVEFLVSFYNNEISEKSEIFDDQFSVERPDGSNFTLKIRSTKLEDSAMYFCASKASGVIGELFFGEGSRLTVL.

The V and J genes are TRBV7-9 and TRBJ2-2; D call uncertain. The CDR3 spans 14 residues. The germline gives CDR1 SEHNR, CDR2 FQNEAQ (reference sequence). V was cut by 6 bases and J by 6 bases, with 14 bases left in between. CDR3 sequence: CASRPSRPPGELFF. The CDR3 coding sequence is TGTGCCAGCAGGCCATCCCGGCCGCCCGGGGAGCTGTTTTTT.

The V gene is TRBV6-4, the J gene TRBJ2-5; TRBD1 agrees at 7 bases. The CDR3 totals 15 residues. Germline values: CDR1 MRHNA, CDR2 SNTAGT. Trimming removed 2 bases from V and 5 bases from J; junction bases left unmatched: 8. CDR3 in DNA: TGTGCCAGCAGTGACACAGGACAGGCGTCGGAGACCCAGTACTTC. Translation: CASSDTGQASETQYF.

A few counts support this clone. The chain combines TRBV5-1 with TRBJ1-5, with no clear D. Trimming pared 0 bases from V and 0 bases from J, leaving 7 bases between. CDR1 and CDR2 from the germline V gene are SGHRS and YFSETQ. This CDR3 spans 15 amino acids. DNA of the CDR3: TGCGCCAGCAGCTTGGTCCTATATAGCAATCAGCCCCAGCATTTT. As protein: CASSLVLYSNQPQHF.

The CDR3 loop reads CATSDRRGPADTQYF. Here the CDR3 DNA reads TGTGCCACCAGTGACCGCAGGGGGCCGGCAGATACGCAGTATTTT. V usage is TRBV24-1 and J usage is TRBJ2-3; TRBD1 matches 8 bases. Germline assignment: CDR1 KGHDR and CDR2 SFDVKD. After removal of 4 bases from V and 4 bases from J, the junction contained 6 bases not matched to a gene. The length of the CDR3 is 15 residues.